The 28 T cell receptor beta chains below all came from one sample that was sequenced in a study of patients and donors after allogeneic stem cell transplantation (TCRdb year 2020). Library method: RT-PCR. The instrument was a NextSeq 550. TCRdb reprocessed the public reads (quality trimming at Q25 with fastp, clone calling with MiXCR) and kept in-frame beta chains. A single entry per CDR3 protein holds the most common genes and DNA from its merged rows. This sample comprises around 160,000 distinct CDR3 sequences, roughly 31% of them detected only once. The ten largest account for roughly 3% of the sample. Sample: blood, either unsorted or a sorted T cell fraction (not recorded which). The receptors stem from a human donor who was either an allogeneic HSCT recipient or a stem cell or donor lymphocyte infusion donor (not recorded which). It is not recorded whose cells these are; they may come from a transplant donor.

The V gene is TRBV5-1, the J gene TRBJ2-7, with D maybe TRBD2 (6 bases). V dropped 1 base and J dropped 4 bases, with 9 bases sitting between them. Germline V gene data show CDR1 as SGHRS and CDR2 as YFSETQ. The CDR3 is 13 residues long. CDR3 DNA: TGCGCCAGCAGCTTGCGGGAGAGGTACGAGCAGTACTTC. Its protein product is CASSLRERYEQYF.

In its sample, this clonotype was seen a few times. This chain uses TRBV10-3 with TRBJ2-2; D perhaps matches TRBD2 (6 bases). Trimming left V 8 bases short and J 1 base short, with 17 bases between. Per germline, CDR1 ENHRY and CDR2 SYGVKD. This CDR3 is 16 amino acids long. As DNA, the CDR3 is TGTGCCATCCCCATGGCCGGCGGGATGAACACCGGGGAGCTGTTTTTT. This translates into CAIPMAGGMNTGELFF.

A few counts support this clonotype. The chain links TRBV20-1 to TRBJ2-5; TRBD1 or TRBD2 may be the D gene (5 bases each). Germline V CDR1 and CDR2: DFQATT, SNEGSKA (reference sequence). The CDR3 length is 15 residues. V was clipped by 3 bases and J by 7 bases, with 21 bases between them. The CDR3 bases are TGCAGTGCTAGGGTAGGGGAGTACCCCAAGTGGACCCAGTACTTC. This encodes CSARVGEYPKWTQYF.

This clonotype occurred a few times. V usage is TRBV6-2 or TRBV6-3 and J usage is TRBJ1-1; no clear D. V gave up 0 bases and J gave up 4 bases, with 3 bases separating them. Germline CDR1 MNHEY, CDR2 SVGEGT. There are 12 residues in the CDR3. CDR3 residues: CASSYSATEAFF. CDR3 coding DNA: TGTGCCAGCAGTTACTCTGCCACTGAAGCTTTCTTT.

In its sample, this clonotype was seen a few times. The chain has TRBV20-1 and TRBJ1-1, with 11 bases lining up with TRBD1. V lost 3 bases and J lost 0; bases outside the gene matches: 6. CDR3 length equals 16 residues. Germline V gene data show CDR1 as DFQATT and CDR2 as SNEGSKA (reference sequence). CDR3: CSARPWDRGMNTEAFF. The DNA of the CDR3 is TGCAGTGCTAGGCCGTGGGACAGGGGGATGAACACTGAAGCTTTCTTT.

CDR3: CASSQDSVLDRGETQYF. The CDR3 nucleotides read TGCGCCAGCAGCCAAGATTCGGTACTAGACAGGGGAGAGACCCAGTACTTC. This sequence joins TRBV4-3 and TRBJ2-5; 8 nucleotides line up with TRBD1. Per germline, CDR1 LGHNA and CDR2 YSLEER. Trimming took 0 bases from V and 4 from J; bases not matched to a gene: 10. This CDR3 is 17 amino acids long.

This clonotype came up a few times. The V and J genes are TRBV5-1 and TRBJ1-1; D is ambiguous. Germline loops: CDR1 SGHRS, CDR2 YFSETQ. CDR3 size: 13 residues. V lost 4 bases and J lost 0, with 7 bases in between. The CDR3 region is CASSGRMNTEAFF. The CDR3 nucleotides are TGCGCCAGCAGCGGCAGAATGAACACTGAAGCTTTCTTT.

The CDR3 region has the DNA TGTGGGTCGGGCTCCTACAATGAGCAGTTCTTC. As protein: CGSGSYNEQFF. The chain couples TRBV7-9 to TRBJ2-1; D gene unclear. Per the germline V gene, CDR1 is SEHNR and CDR2 is FQNEAQ (reference sequence). This CDR3 is built from 11 residues.

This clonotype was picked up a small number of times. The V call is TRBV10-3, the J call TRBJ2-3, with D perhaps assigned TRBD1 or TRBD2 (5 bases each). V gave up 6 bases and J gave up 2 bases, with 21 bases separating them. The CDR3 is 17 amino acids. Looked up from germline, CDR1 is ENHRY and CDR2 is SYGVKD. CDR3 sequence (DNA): TGTGCCATCAGGGGACCAGGAGTAGGTGGGACCACAGATACGCAGTATTTT. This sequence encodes CAIRGPGVGGTTDTQYF.

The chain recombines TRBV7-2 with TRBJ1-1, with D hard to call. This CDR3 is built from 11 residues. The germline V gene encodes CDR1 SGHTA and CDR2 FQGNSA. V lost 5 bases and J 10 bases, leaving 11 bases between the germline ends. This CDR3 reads CASSLSLGAFF. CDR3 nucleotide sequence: TGTGCCAGCAGCCTTAGTTTGGGAGCTTTCTTT.

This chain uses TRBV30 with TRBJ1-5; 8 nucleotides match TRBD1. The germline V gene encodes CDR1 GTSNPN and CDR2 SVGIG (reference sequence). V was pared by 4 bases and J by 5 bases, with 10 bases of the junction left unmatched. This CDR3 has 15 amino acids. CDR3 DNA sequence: TGTGCCTGGAATCCTTCAGGACAGGGCTATCAGCCCCAGCATTTT. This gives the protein CAWNPSGQGYQPQHF.

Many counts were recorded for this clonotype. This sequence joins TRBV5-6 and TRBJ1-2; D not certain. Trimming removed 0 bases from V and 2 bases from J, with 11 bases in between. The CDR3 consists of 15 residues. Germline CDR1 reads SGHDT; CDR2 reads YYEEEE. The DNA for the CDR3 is TGTGCCAGCAGCTTGGGCGGGATAGGGAACTATGGCTACACCTTC. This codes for CASSLGGIGNYGYTF.

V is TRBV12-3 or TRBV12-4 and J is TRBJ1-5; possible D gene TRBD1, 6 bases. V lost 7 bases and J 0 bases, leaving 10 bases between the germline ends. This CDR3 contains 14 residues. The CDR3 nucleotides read TGTGCCAGCAAGCCGGGACATAGCAATCAGCCCCAGCATTTT. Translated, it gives CASKPGHSNQPQHF.

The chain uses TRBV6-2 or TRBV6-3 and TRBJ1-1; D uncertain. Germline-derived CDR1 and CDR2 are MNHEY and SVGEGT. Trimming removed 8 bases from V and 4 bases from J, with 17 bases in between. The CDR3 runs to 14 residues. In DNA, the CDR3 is TGTGCCAGCGGACCCTTCGGAGTATTCACTGAAGCTTTCTTT. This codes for CASGPFGVFTEAFF.

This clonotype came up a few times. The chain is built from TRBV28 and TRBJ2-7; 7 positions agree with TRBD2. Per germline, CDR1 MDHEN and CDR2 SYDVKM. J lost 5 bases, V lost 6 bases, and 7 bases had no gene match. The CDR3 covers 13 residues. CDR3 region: CASRGGSFHEQYF. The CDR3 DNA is TGTGCCAGCAGGGGCGGGAGTTTTCACGAGCAGTACTTC. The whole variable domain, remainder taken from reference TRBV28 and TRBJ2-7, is DVKVTQSSRYLVKRTGEKVFLECVQDMDHENMFWYRQDPGLGLRLIYFSYDVKMKEKGDIPEGYSVSREKKERFSLILESASTNQTSMYLCASRGGSFHEQYFGPGTRLTVT.

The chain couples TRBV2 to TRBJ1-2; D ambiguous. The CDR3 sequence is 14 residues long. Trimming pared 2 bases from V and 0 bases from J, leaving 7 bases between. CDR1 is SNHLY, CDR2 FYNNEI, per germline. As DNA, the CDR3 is TGTGCCAGCAGTGAAAAGATTTCTAACTATGGCTACACCTTC. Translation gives CASSEKISNYGYTF.

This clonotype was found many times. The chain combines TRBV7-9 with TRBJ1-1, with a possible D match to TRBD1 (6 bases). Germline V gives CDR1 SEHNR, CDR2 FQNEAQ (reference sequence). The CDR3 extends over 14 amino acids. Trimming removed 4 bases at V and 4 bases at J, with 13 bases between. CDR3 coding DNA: TGTGCCAGCAGCTCACAGGGATTGGGCACTGAAGCTTTCTTT. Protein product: CASSSQGLGTEAFF.

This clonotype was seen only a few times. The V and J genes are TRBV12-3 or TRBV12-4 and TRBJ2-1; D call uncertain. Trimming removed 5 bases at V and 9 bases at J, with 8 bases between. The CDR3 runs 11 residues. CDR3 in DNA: TGTGCCAGCAGTGTTAAGGCTGAGCAGTTCTTC. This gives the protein CASSVKAEQFF.

The CDR3 region has the DNA TGTGCCACCAGTGACTTAGCTGTGGGTGAGCAGTTCTTC. It is translated as CATSDLAVGEQFF. The chain is built from TRBV24-1 and TRBJ2-1; no firm D call. This CDR3 spans 13 amino acids. Germline-derived CDR1 and CDR2 are KGHDR and SFDVKD. Trimming left V 4 bases short and J 9 bases short, with 12 bases between.

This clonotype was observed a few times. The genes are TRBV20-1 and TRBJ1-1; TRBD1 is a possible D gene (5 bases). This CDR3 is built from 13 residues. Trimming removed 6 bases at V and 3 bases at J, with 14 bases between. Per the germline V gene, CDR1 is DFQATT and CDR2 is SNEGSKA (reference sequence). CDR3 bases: TGCAGTGCCGACCCCAGGGATTACACTGAAGCTTTCTTT. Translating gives CSADPRDYTEAFF.

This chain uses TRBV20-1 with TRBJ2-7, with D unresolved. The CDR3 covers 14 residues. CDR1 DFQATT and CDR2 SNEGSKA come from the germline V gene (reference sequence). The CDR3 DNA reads TGCAGGCCCGCACCGGGTCCCCCGCCCTACGAGCAGTACTTC. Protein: CRPAPGPPPYEQYF.

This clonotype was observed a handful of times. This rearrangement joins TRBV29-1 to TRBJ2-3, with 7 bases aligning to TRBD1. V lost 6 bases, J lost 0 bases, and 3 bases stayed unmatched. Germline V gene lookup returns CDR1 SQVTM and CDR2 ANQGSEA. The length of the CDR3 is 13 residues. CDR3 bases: TGCAGCGTCACAGGGGATAGCACAGATACGCAGTATTTT. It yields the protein CSVTGDSTDTQYF.

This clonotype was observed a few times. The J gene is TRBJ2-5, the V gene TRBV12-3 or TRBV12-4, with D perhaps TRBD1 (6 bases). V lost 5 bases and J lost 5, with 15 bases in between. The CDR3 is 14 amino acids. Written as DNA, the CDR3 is TGTGCCAGCAGTCCTCAGGGGAGCCAGGAGACCCAGTACTTC. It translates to CASSPQGSQETQYF.

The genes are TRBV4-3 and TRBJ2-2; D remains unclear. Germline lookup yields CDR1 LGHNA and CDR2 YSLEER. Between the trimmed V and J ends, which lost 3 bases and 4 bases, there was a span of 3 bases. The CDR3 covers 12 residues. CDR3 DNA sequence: TGCGCCAGCAGCCATTTCACCGGGGAGCTGTTTTTT. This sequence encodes CASSHFTGELFF.

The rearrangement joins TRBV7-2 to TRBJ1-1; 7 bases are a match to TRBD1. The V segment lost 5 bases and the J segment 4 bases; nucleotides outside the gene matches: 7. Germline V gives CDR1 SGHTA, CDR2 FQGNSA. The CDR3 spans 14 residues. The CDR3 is CASSQGGSSTEAFF. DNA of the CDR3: TGTGCCAGCAGCCAGGGGGGCAGTAGCACTGAAGCTTTCTTT.

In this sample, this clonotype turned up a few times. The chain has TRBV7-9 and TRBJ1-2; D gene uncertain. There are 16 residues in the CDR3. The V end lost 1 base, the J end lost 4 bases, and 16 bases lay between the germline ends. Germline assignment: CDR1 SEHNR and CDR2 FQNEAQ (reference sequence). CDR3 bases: TGTGCCAGCAGCTTAGATCTGACGATCCCACTCTATGGCTACACCTTC. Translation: CASSLDLTIPLYGYTF.

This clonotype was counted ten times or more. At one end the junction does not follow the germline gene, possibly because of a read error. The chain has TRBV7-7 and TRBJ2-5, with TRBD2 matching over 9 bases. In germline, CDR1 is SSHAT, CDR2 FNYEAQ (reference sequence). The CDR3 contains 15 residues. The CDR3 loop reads CASSLARTSEETQYF. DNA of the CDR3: TGTGCTAGCAGCTTAGCGAGGACTAGCGAGGAGACCCAGTACTTC.

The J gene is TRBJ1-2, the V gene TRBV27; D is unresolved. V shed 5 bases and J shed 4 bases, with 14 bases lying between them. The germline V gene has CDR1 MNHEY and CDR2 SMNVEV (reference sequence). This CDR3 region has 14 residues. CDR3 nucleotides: TGTGCCAGCAGTCCTTTCCCTCGGTCCTATGGCTACACCTTC. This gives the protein CASSPFPRSYGYTF.